This is a list of T cell receptor beta chains from one sample in a study of cytomegalovirus exposure and HLA in healthy donors. Assay used: immunoSEQ multiplex PCR; TCRdb lists only in-frame clones, some missing. The sample includes about 90,000 clones, 77% of them seen just once. The sample comprised PBMCs. The source is a boy aged 10-17 years in good health and CMV-seronegative. The CDR3 runs from the conserved cysteine through the conserved F or W. The D gene is left open where the match is weak. Not every row has a clone size; where given, it reads once, few, many or a size class.

size: -
V: TRBV5-5
J: TRBJ1-5
D: -
CDR3: CASSPTSGQPQHF
DNA: TGTGCCAGCAGCCCCACCTCGGGTCAGCCCCAGCATTTT

size: -
V: TRBV9
J: TRBJ2-4
D: -
CDR3: CASSVDLGDIQYF
DNA: TGTGCCAGCAGCGTAGACCTCGGGGACATTCAGTACTTC

size: few
V: TRBV4-3
J: TRBJ1-5
D: -
CDR3: CASSPRRVDQPQHF
DNA: TGCGCCAGCAGCCCCCGCCGGGTGGATCAGCCCCAGCATTTT

size: -
V: TRBV5-4
J: TRBJ2-1
D: TRBD2
CDR3: CASSSAASGGYNEQFF
DNA: TGTGCCAGCAGCTCTGCCGCTAGCGGGGGGTACAATGAGCAGTTCTTC

size: -
V: TRBV28
J: TRBJ2-3
D: -
CDR3: CASGGAFDTQYF
DNA: TGTGCCAGCGGGGGGGCCTTTGATACGCAGTATTTT

size: few
V: TRBV15
J: TRBJ2-1
D: TRBD2
CDR3: CATSRLAGPYNEQFF
DNA: TGTGCCACCAGCAGACTAGCGGGGCCCTACAATGAGCAGTTCTTC

size: -
V: TRBV5-1
J: TRBJ2-1
D: -
CDR3: CASSPLREYNEQFF
DNA: TGCGCCAGCAGCCCATTGAGGGAGTACAATGAGCAGTTCTTC

size: -
V: TRBV27
J: TRBJ2-7
D: TRBD2
CDR3: CASSYLAGASEQYF
DNA: TGTGCCAGCAGTTATCTAGCGGGAGCCTCCGAGCAGTACTTC

size: -
V: TRBV28
J: TRBJ1-2
D: TRBD1
CDR3: CASRGQGYPYGYTF
DNA: TGTGCCAGCAGGGGACAGGGGTACCCCTATGGCTACACCTTC

size: -
V: TRBV7-9
J: TRBJ1-1
D: -
CDR3: CASSMGGSTEAFF
DNA: TGTGCCAGCAGCATGGGGGGGAGCACTGAAGCTTTCTTT

size: -
V: TRBV14
J: TRBJ2-5
D: TRBD1
CDR3: CASSRGQGAGETQYF
DNA: TGTGCCAGCAGCCGCGGACAGGGGGCAGGAGAGACCCAGTACTTC

size: -
V: TRBV6-1
J: TRBJ1-5
D: -
CDR3: CASSDGDGLFQHF
DNA: TGTGCCAGCAGTGACGGAGACGGTTTGTTCCAGCATTTT

size: -
V: TRBV18
J: TRBJ2-7
D: -
CDR3: CASSRGASTYEQYF
DNA: TGTGCCAGCTCCAGGGGCGCCTCGACCTACGAGCAGTACTTC

size: -
V: TRBV7-9
J: TRBJ2-2
D: TRBD1
CDR3: CASRPGGDNGELFF
DNA: TGTGCCAGCCGGCCAGGGGGTGATAACGGGGAGCTGTTTTTT

size: -
V: TRBV5-1
J: TRBJ2-5
D: TRBD2
CDR3: CASSFSQREGRRETQYF
DNA: TGCGCCAGCAGCTTTTCCCAGCGGGAGGGCCGTAGAGAGACCCAGTACTTC

size: -
V: TRBV11-3
J: TRBJ1-1
D: -
CDR3: CASSLGGIAEAFF
DNA: TGTGCCAGCAGCTTAGGCGGTATCGCTGAAGCTTTCTTT

size: few
V: TRBV19
J: TRBJ2-7
D: -
CDR3: CASSINRAYEQYF
DNA: TGTGCCAGTAGTATAAACAGGGCCTACGAGCAGTACTTC

size: -
V: TRBV7-8
J: TRBJ1-5
D: -
CDR3: CASSLGTEPQHF
DNA: TGTGCCAGCAGCTTAGGTACGGAGCCCCAGCATTTT

size: few
V: TRBV5-4
J: TRBJ2-7
D: TRBD1
CDR3: CASSLRDRGYEQYF
DNA: TGTGCCAGCAGCCTCCGGGACAGGGGATACGAGCAGTACTTC

size: -
V: TRBV30
J: TRBJ1-1
D: -
CDR3: CAWGSGTEAFF
DNA: TGTGCCTGGGGTTCGGGGACTGAAGCTTTCTTT

size: -
V: TRBV5-6
J: TRBJ2-7
D: -
CDR3: CASTAGNYEQYF
DNA: TGTGCCAGCACTGCAGGGAACTACGAGCAGTACTTC

size: -
V: TRBV7-2
J: TRBJ1-1
D: -
CDR3: CASSLVVGAFF
DNA: TGTGCCAGCAGCTTAGTGGTTGGCGCTTTCTTT

size: -
V: TRBV30
J: TRBJ1-2
D: -
CDR3: CAWSHGAGGHTF
DNA: TGTGCCTGGAGTCATGGGGCAGGAGGGCACACCTTC

size: -
V: TRBV6-6
J: TRBJ1-2
D: -
CDR3: CASRGANYGYTF
DNA: TGTGCCAGCCGTGGGGCGAACTATGGCTACACCTTC

size: -
V: TRBV6-1
J: TRBJ2-7
D: TRBD2
CDR3: CASSKSSGSVDEQYF
DNA: TGTGCCAGCAGTAAGTCTAGCGGGAGCGTCGACGAGCAGTACTTC

size: -
V: TRBV6-1
J: TRBJ2-7
D: TRBD1
CDR3: CASGWGQGNYEQYF
DNA: TGTGCCAGCGGATGGGGACAGGGGAACTACGAGCAGTACTTC

size: -
V: TRBV7-2
J: TRBJ2-1
D: TRBD1
CDR3: CASSLTGQAPSYNEQFF
DNA: TGTGCCAGCAGCCTAACGGGACAGGCTCCATCCTACAATGAGCAGTTCTTC

size: -
V: TRBV27
J: TRBJ1-2
D: TRBD1
CDR3: CASSGQGSYGYTF
DNA: TGTGCCAGCAGCGGACAGGGATCCTATGGCTACACCTTC

size: -
V: TRBV29-1
J: TRBJ2-6
D: -
CDR3: CSVEDRGYVLTF
DNA: TGCAGCGTTGAAGATCGAGGGTACGTCCTGACTTTC

size: -
V: TRBV7-2
J: TRBJ2-1
D: TRBD1
CDR3: CASSLAGGDYNEQFF
DNA: TGTGCCAGCAGCTTAGCAGGGGGCGACTACAATGAGCAGTTCTTC

size: -
V: TRBV7-9
J: TRBJ2-7
D: -
CDR3: CASSDGQSLLEEQYF
DNA: TGTGCCAGCAGCGACGGACAGTCACTATTGGAGGAGCAGTACTTC

size: -
V: TRBV6-6
J: TRBJ2-5
D: TRBD2
CDR3: CASSSGGGRVETQYF
DNA: TGTGCCAGCAGTTCCGGCGGGGGGCGGGTTGAGACCCAGTACTTC

size: few
V: TRBV28
J: TRBJ2-4
D: -
CDR3: CASSPSAGTLNIQYF
DNA: TGTGCCAGCAGTCCTTCGGCAGGGACACTGAACATTCAGTACTTC

size: -
V: TRBV30
J: TRBJ2-1
D: -
CDR3: CAWSLGGYNEQFF
DNA: TGTGCCTGGAGTCTCGGGGGCTACAATGAGCAGTTCTTC

size: -
V: TRBV19
J: TRBJ2-7
D: -
CDR3: CASSIDPREQYF
DNA: TGTGCCAGTAGTATAGATCCGAGAGAGCAGTACTTC

size: -
V: TRBV10-2
J: TRBJ1-2
D: -
CDR3: CASSESFAGNYGYTF
DNA: TGCGCCAGCAGTGAGTCGTTTGCAGGCAACTATGGCTACACCTTC

size: -
V: TRBV20-1
J: TRBJ2-7
D: TRBD2
CDR3: CSARVSGGLF
DNA: TGCAGTGCTAGAGTCAGCGGGGGGCTCTTC

size: -
V: TRBV7-9
J: TRBJ1-3
D: -
CDR3: CASSHGGERNTIYF
DNA: TGTGCCAGCAGCCACGGGGGTGAGAGAAACACCATATATTTT

size: -
V: TRBV4-1
J: TRBJ2-5
D: TRBD2
CDR3: CASSQGVLAGGALYQETQYF
DNA: TGCGCCAGCAGCCAAGGCGTCCTAGCGGGGGGCGCCCTCTACCAAGAGACCCAGTACTTC

size: -
V: TRBV28
J: TRBJ2-7
D: -
CDR3: CASSLLTYEQYF
DNA: TGTGCCAGCAGTTTATTAACCTACGAGCAGTACTTC

size: -
V: TRBV2
J: TRBJ1-6
D: -
CDR3: CASLGRTGANSPLHF
DNA: TGTGCCAGCTTGGGGCGAACAGGAGCCAATTCACCCCTCCACTTT

size: -
V: TRBV28
J: TRBJ2-7
D: TRBD1
CDR3: CASSFDRGIDEQYF
DNA: TGTGCCAGCAGTTTCGACAGGGGGATCGACGAGCAGTACTTC

size: -
V: TRBV4-3
J: TRBJ2-7
D: -
CDR3: CASSQDGLGDTEQYF
DNA: TGCGCCAGCAGCCAAGATGGCCTAGGGGACACCGAGCAGTACTTC

size: -
V: TRBV9
J: TRBJ1-1
D: -
CDR3: CASSVTPQASAFF
DNA: TGTGCCAGCAGCGTGACCCCCCAAGCGTCGGCTTTCTTT

size: -
V: TRBV19
J: TRBJ1-5
D: -
CDR3: CASSPSSRSNQPQHF
DNA: TGTGCCAGTAGTCCGTCCTCCCGTAGCAATCAGCCCCAGCATTTT

size: -
V: TRBV7-2
J: TRBJ1-2
D: -
CDR3: CASSPQGPNYGYTF
DNA: TGTGCCAGCAGCCCTCAGGGCCCTAACTATGGCTACACCTTC

size: few
V: TRBV6-5
J: TRBJ1-3
D: -
CDR3: CASRLDRRNTIYF
DNA: TGTGCCAGCAGACTCGACAGAAGAAACACCATATATTTT

size: -
V: TRBV7-6
J: TRBJ1-1
D: TRBD1
CDR3: CASSAPGGQMNTEAFF
DNA: TGTGCCAGCAGCGCACCAGGGGGACAAATGAACACTGAAGCTTTCTTT

size: -
V: TRBV4-1
J: TRBJ1-2
D: TRBD1
CDR3: CASSPGQGNYGYTF
DNA: TGCGCCAGCAGCCCGGGACAGGGGAACTATGGCTACACCTTC

size: few
V: TRBV28
J: TRBJ1-2
D: -
CDR3: CASSSSPAGYGYTF
DNA: TGTGCCAGCAGTTCATCCCCTGCCGGCTATGGCTACACCTTC

size: -
V: TRBV30
J: TRBJ1-2
D: -
CDR3: CAWSVVQGGGGYTF
DNA: TGTGCCTGGAGTGTGGTTCAGGGAGGAGGTGGCTACACCTTC